The present T cell receptor (beta chain) was sequenced within a study of metastatic and nonmetastatic thyroid tumors. This CDR3 has 13 residues. V was clipped by 5 bases and J by 3 bases, with 11 bases between them. Germline-derived CDR1 and CDR2 are MNHNS and SASEGT. All patients were untreated before thyroid surgery. TCRdb re-clonotyped the PCR reads via MiXCR. Of 18,000 or so clones in the sample, 25% to 30% were seen once. This clone was detected only a few times. Material: tumor tissue. The receptor comes from a female donor with papillary thyroid cancer or a benign thyroid nodule (not recorded which). Some clones in this sample may be carry-over from other donors' samples. The chain links TRBV6-1 to TRBJ2-7; D may correspond to TRBD1 or TRBD2 (5 bases each). The CDR3 spells CASSRDGGYEQYF. The DNA for the CDR3 is TGTGCCAGCAGTAGGGACGGTGGCTACGAGCAGTACTTC.